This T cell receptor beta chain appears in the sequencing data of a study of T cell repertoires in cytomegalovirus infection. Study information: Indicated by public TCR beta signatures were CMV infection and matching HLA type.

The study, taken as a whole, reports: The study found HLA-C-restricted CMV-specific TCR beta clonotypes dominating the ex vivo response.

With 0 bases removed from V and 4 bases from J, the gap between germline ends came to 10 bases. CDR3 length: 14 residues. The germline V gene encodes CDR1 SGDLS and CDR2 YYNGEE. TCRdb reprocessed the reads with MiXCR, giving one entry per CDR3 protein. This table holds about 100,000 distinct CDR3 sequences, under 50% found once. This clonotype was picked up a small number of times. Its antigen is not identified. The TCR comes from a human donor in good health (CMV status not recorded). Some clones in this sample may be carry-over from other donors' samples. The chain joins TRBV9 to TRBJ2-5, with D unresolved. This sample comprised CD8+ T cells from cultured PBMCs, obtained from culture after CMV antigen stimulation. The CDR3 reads CASSVEVVGETQYF. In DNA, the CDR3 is TGTGCCAGCAGCGTAGAGGTGGTGGGAGAGACCCAGTACTTC.